The 19 T cell receptor beta chains reported below all come from one sample, sequenced in a study of shared clonotypes between healthy human individuals. Data came from immunoSEQ multiplex PCR; TCRdb stores just in-frame clones and leaves some out. This table holds under 1,900,000 clones, 97% to 99% found once. Sequencing was done on a sample of naive CD4+ T cells sorted from blood. Subset of the sample: CD45RA+ positively selected. These receptors originate from a man aged 25 to 45 in good health.

The rearrangement joins TRBV6-5 to TRBJ2-3, with unresolved D. The V and J ends lost 2 bases and 1 base respectively, with 13 bases between them. This CDR3 has 16 residues. Per germline, CDR1 MNHEY and CDR2 SVGAGI. The CDR3 reads CASSYTQSGGTDTQYF. DNA of the CDR3: TGTGCCAGCAGTTACACGCAATCCGGTGGCACAGATACGCAGTATTTT.

V and J are TRBV7-8 and TRBJ1-3; D remains unclear. V was trimmed by 5 bases and J by 0 bases, leaving 14 bases between them. CDR3 length: 16 residues. From germline, CDR1 is SGHVS and CDR2 FQNEAQ. The CDR3 nucleotides are TGTGCCAGCAGCCTCGGAGTCGTGAGCTCTGGAAACACCATATATTTT. Translation gives CASSLGVVSSGNTIYF.

This clone was counted once. V usage is TRBV4-2 and J usage is TRBJ2-3, with a weak D call TRBD2 (6 bases). Germline lookup yields CDR1 LGHNA and CDR2 YNFKEQ. V was trimmed by 8 bases and J by 5 bases, leaving 14 bases between them. The CDR3 spans 13 residues. CDR3 bases: TGTGCCAGCGCAAAGTTGGGGGGAGATACGCAGTATTTT. Residues: CASAKLGGDTQYF.

V is TRBV7-9 and J is TRBJ2-4, with TRBD2 as a possible D gene (6 bases). The CDR3 is 14 residues long. V lost 0 bases and J lost 6, with 9 bases in between. Germline loops: CDR1 SEHNR, CDR2 FQNEAQ (reference sequence). The CDR3 loop is CASSLAGLVNIQYF. CDR3 DNA: TGTGCCAGCAGCTTAGCGGGACTGGTAAACATTCAGTACTTC.

The DNA of the CDR3 is TGTGCCTGGAGCGGACTAGCAGTAACCGGGGAGCTGTTTTTT. This gives the protein CAWSGLAVTGELFF. The rearrangement links TRBV30 to TRBJ2-2, with TRBD2 matching over 8 bases. V trimming: 3 bases; J trimming: 5 bases; junction bases outside the gene matches: 5. This CDR3 is built from 14 residues. Looked up from germline, CDR1 is GTSNPN and CDR2 is SVGIG (reference sequence).

V and J are TRBV18 and TRBJ2-1; D is unclear. This CDR3 comprises 13 residues. Germline loops: CDR1 KGHSH, CDR2 LQKENI. V shed 2 bases and J shed 8 bases, with 10 bases lying between them. This chain's CDR3 is CASSPSREDEQFF. CDR3 bases: TGTGCCAGCTCACCATCAAGGGAAGATGAGCAGTTCTTC.

V and J are TRBV10-2 and TRBJ2-3; D is uncertain. CDR1 is WSHSY, CDR2 SAAADI, per germline. The CDR3 has 12 residues. The V end lost 3 bases, the J end lost 8 bases, and 9 bases lay between the germline ends. Written as DNA, the CDR3 is TGCGCCAGCAGTGACCCTACCGGTACGCAGTATTTT. Its translation: CASSDPTGTQYF.

The chain uses TRBV27 and TRBJ2-5; TRBD2 aligns across 13 bases. The CDR3 length is 15 residues. V lost 4 bases to trimming and J lost 3 bases; unmatched junction nucleotides: 2. CDR1 and CDR2 (germline): MNHEY, SMNVEV (reference sequence). This CDR3 reads CASSSGTSGKETQYF. The CDR3 bases are TGTGCCAGCAGTTCTGGGACTAGCGGGAAAGAGACCCAGTACTTC.

The chain is built from TRBV7-3 and TRBJ2-1; 10 positions match TRBD2. CDR1 and CDR2 from the germline V gene are SGHTA and FQGTGA. The CDR3 has 15 amino acids. With 4 bases clipped from V and 5 bases from J, the junction kept 5 bases outside the gene matches. CDR3 sequence (DNA): TGTGCCAGCAGCTCTCGACTAGCGGGTGACAATGAGCAGTTCTTC. This codes for CASSSRLAGDNEQFF.

This chain links TRBV5-1 with TRBJ1-4; 8 bases agree with TRBD1. The germline V gene has CDR1 SGHRS and CDR2 YFSETQ. The CDR3 totals 16 residues. Losses at the gene ends were 2 bases for V and 8 bases for J; bases not matched to a gene: 11. The CDR3 DNA sequence: TGCGCCAGCAGCTTTGATTCGACAGGGGTAGAAGAAAAACTGTTTTTT. Amino acids: CASSFDSTGVEEKLFF.

The chain employs TRBV7-6 and TRBJ2-2; unclear D gene. Looked up from germline, CDR1 is SGHVS and CDR2 is FNYEAQ. This CDR3 has 13 amino acids. V was cut by 9 bases and J by 7 bases, with 15 bases left in between. CDR3 bases: TGTGCCAGTGTTACGGTTTCCGGCGGGGAGCTGTTTTTT. It is translated as CASVTVSGGELFF.

The chain employs TRBV29-1 and TRBJ2-3; TRBD1 might be the D (5 bases). CDR1 is SQVTM and CDR2 is ANQGSEA in the germline V gene. CDR3 length: 13 residues. The V end was cut by 7 bases, the J end by 7 bases, with 18 bases between. The CDR3 DNA sequence: TGCAGCGCCGAAAGGGGTCGCACGAATACGCAGTATTTT. Translated: CSAERGRTNTQYF.

This clone has only one observation. This chain uses TRBV7-9 with TRBJ1-2; a weak D match, TRBD1 (6 bases). The ends were cut back, 5 bases at V and 1 base at J, with 8 bases in the middle. Germline V gives CDR1 SEHNR, CDR2 FQNEAQ (reference sequence). CDR3 length equals 13 residues. In DNA form, the CDR3 reads TGTGCCAGCAGCGAGGGGGTTAACTATGGCTACACCTTC. As protein: CASSEGVNYGYTF.

This sequence joins TRBV12-2 and TRBJ2-2; TRBD2, the D gene given by the table, was not confirmed from the DNA. TRBV12-2 is noted as a pseudogene. The CDR3 spans 17 residues. The DNA of the CDR3 is TGTGCAAGTCGGTTTGGGCCCCCTGAGGGTGTCACCGGGGAGCTGTTTTTT. Translated, it gives CASRFGPPEGVTGELFF.

The chain carries TRBV7-2 and TRBJ2-2, with TRBD1 identical over 9 bases. Per germline, CDR1 SGHTA and CDR2 FQGNSA. The length of the CDR3 is 14 residues. The J segment lost 4 bases and the V segment lost 6 bases, leaving 3 bases of the junction unmatched. The CDR3 here is CASRGQGFTGELFF. CDR3 bases: TGTGCCAGCAGGGGACAGGGCTTCACCGGGGAGCTGTTTTTT.

This chain joins TRBV10-3 and TRBJ1-5; 7 bases align to TRBD1. The CDR3 is 14 residues long. The germline gives CDR1 ENHRY, CDR2 SYGVKD. Trimming at V came to 0 bases and at J to 7 bases, leaving 3 bases not matched to a gene. The CDR3 nucleotides are TGTGCCATCAGTGAGTCGACAGGGAACCAGCCCCAGCATTTT. Residues: CAISESTGNQPQHF.

This chain uses TRBV6-1 with TRBJ2-6, with 9 bases that match TRBD2. Germline V gene sequence: CDR1 MNHNS, CDR2 SASEGT. The CDR3 contains 18 residues. The J segment lost 1 base and the V segment lost 4 bases, leaving 8 bases of the junction unmatched. Written as DNA, the CDR3 is TGTGCCAGCAGTGCTCTAGCGGGAAGATGGTCTGGGGCCAACGTCCTGACTTTC. Translating gives CASSALAGRWSGANVLTF.

The rearrangement links TRBV2 to TRBJ2-3; 13 bases are shared with TRBD2. Looked up from germline, CDR1 is SNHLY and CDR2 is FYNNEI. With V trimmed by 4 bases and J by 0 bases, 13 bases remained unmatched. CDR3 size: 20 residues. Here the CDR3 DNA reads TGTGCCAGCAGTGGAAGGGGACAGGGGACTAGCGGGGCCAGCACAGATACGCAGTATTTT. It yields the protein CASSGRGQGTSGASTDTQYF.

V usage is TRBV5-5 and J usage is TRBJ2-5; 8 nucleotides agree with TRBD1. In germline, CDR1 is SGHKS, CDR2 YYEKEE (reference sequence). Germline trimming cut 1 base from V and 5 bases from J; bases unmatched to any gene: 7. The CDR3 contains 15 residues. The CDR3 sequence: CASSLSGGAGETQYF. The CDR3 DNA sequence: TGTGCCAGCAGCTTGTCAGGGGGCGCAGGGGAGACCCAGTACTTC. The full variable domain, completed using reference TRBV5-5 and TRBJ2-5, is DAGVTQSPTHLIKTRGQQVTLRCSPISGHKSVSWYQQVLGQGPQFIFQYYEKEERGRGNFPDRFSARQFPNYSSELNVNALLLGDSALYLCASSLSGGAGETQYFGPGTRLLVL.